This TCR beta chain was sequenced during a study of blood T cells in healthy people across ages. The study's findings and limits: Donors of long life had a larger count of naive CD4+ cells and greater diversity than aged donors. The study could not conclusively compare naive and antigen-experienced cells, given its unsorted PBMCs.

Sample donors were healthy Caucasian individuals that came from Russia, aged 6 to 90. PBMCs were isolated at a quantity of at least 6 million per sample. Sample-barcoded 5' priming and a J-beta primer mix drove a second PCR of roughly 7 to 11 cycles. TCRdb reanalysed the 5' RACE reads using MiXCR and keeps one entry per CDR3 protein. The repertoire consists of about 770,000 distinct CDR3 sequences, with approximately 44% occurring once and the leading ten covering about 21%. About this clonotype itself: Its antigen is unknown.

From germline, CDR1 is ENHRY and CDR2 SYGVKD. The CDR3 totals 13 residues. The V end was cut by 9 bases, the J end by 3 bases, with 15 bases between. This chain joins TRBV10-3 and TRBJ2-7; D could derive from TRBD1 or TRBD2 (5 bases each). Input material: blood. This clonotype originated in a man aged 55 to 70 in good health. As DNA, the CDR3 is TGTGCCATTTCCCGGGACCCACTCTACGAGCAGTACTTC. Protein sequence: CAISRDPLYEQYF.